The following is a T cell receptor beta chain sequence with its context. Its specificity is unknown. Using immunoSEQ multiplex PCR, the repertoire was profiled, and TCRdb retains in-frame clones only, with some absent. In the table there are around 130,000 clones, under 95% of which are singletons. The entry originates in a study of T cell responses to AZD1222 COVID-19 vaccine. Findings and limits, study-wide: Once two AZD1222 doses were given, Spike-specific TCR breadth and depth went up. Possibly, clonal diversity was underestimated; donors were largely white British and included more females.

CDR3 size: 16 residues. Germline-derived CDR1 and CDR2 are MNHEY and SVGAGI. With V trimmed by 2 bases and J by 6 bases, 8 bases remained unmatched. The gene calls are TRBV6-5 and TRBJ2-2, with 8 bases fitting TRBD1. Sequencing used peripheral blood, obtained on day 0 of AZD1222 vaccination. The TCR originated in an adult in good health. CDR3 bases: TGTGCCAGCAGTTACGGGACAGGTAACGCAGCCGGGGAGCTGTTTTTT. Translating gives CASSYGTGNAAGELFF.